A single sample gave rise to the 14 T cell receptor beta chains below, sequenced in a study of vaccination and CD4 T cells after COVID-19. No antigens are known for them. Sample treatment: roughly 11-day PBMC culture with coronavirus spike peptide pools or control peptides (ViraFEST assay). Scientists ran DNA taken from cultured CD4+ T cells through the Oncomine TCR Beta short-read assay for sequencing. Each CDR3 protein is one row after TCRdb ran MiXCR on the PCR reads. Found here are approximately 16,000 distinct CDR3 sequences, roughly 28% of them singletons; the top ten hold roughly 20%. The sequencing sample was made of cultured CD4+ T cells from blood. The receptor set was obtained from a human donor with COVID-19.

This chain connects TRBV6-4 to TRBJ2-3; the D gene is possibly TRBD2 (6 bases). Germline CDR1 MRHNA, CDR2 SNTAGT. CDR3 size: 15 residues. V lost 6 bases, J lost 5 bases, and 18 bases lay in between. The CDR3 is CASSTGTGRGDTQYF. As DNA, the CDR3 is TGTGCCAGCAGCACCGGGACTGGGAGAGGAGATACGCAGTATTTT.

The chain couples TRBV4-2 to TRBJ2-7, with D unclear. This CDR3 is 11 amino acids long. V was shortened by 0 bases and J by 5 bases, with 2 bases between the two germline ends. From germline, CDR1 is LGHNA and CDR2 YNFKEQ. The CDR3 protein is CASSQDHEQYF. Written as DNA, the CDR3 is TGTGCCAGCAGCCAAGACCACGAGCAGTACTTC.

This clonotype has more than one count but fewer than ten. V gene TRBV20-1 combines with J gene TRBJ1-5, with 7 bases that match TRBD1. After removal of 3 bases from V and 2 bases from J, the junction contained 4 bases not matched to a gene. This CDR3 spans 14 amino acids. From germline, CDR1 is DFQATT and CDR2 SNEGSKA (reference sequence). CDR3 loop: CSASNRGGNQPQHF. The CDR3 nucleotides read TGCAGTGCTAGCAACAGGGGAGGCAATCAGCCCCAGCATTTT.

The chain is built from TRBV2 and TRBJ1-2, with D hard to call. Germline V gives CDR1 SNHLY, CDR2 FYNNEI. Between the trimmed V and J ends, which lost 4 bases and 4 bases, there was a span of 7 bases. The CDR3 runs to 12 residues. CDR3 in amino acids: CASSVGFYGYTF. CDR3 in DNA: TGTGCCAGCAGTGTGGGATTCTATGGCTACACCTTC.

A few counts support this clonotype. The chain joins TRBV27 to TRBJ2-3, with no clear D. From germline, CDR1 is MNHEY and CDR2 SMNVEV (reference sequence). Trimming took off 5 bases at V and 4 bases at J, with 16 bases between the two ends. There are 15 residues in the CDR3. Here the CDR3 reads CASSPETNRADTQYF. DNA of the CDR3: TGTGCCAGCAGTCCAGAAACTAATAGGGCAGATACGCAGTATTTT.

J is TRBJ1-5 and V is TRBV20-1; D uncertain. The CDR3 sequence is 14 residues long. The germline V gene encodes CDR1 DFQATT and CDR2 SNEGSKA (reference sequence). V lost 6 bases and J lost 0, with 12 bases in between. As DNA, the CDR3 is TGCAGTGCCTCAAAGTCAGGTAGCAATCAGCCCCAGCATTTT. It translates to CSASKSGSNQPQHF.

This clonotype was seen a handful of times. This chain joins TRBV20-1 and TRBJ1-3; tentatively, D is TRBD1 (6 bases). CDR3 length: 13 residues. Germline values: CDR1 DFQATT, CDR2 SNEGSKA (reference sequence). The ends were cut back, 6 bases at V and 2 bases at J, with 11 bases in the middle. CDR3 in DNA: TGCAGTGCCAACCGGGACACTGGAAACACCATATATTTT. This translates into CSANRDTGNTIYF.

This clonotype was detected only a few times. This chain uses TRBV10-3 with TRBJ1-6; D possibly corresponds to TRBD1 (5 bases). The CDR3 consists of 15 residues. The germline CDR1 and CDR2 sequences are ENHRY and SYGVKD. Trimming removed 9 bases from V and 7 bases from J, with 19 bases in between. The CDR3 loop reads CAMTAGQDKNSPLHF. The CDR3 DNA reads as TGTGCCATGACAGCAGGGCAGGATAAAAATTCACCCCTCCACTTT.

The sample holds a few counts of this clonotype. The J gene is TRBJ1-5, the V gene TRBV12-3 or TRBV12-4; D perhaps matches TRBD1 (5 bases). Trimming shortened V by 3 bases and J by 3 bases, and 12 bases separated the two germline ends. The CDR3 contains 15 residues. The CDR3 bases are TGTGCCAGCAGTTTTAGTCAAGGGGCCAATCAGCCCCAGCATTTT. This encodes CASSFSQGANQPQHF.

This chain links TRBV2 with TRBJ1-2; D is unresolved. This CDR3 contains 12 residues. Germline CDR1 and CDR2: SNHLY and FYNNEI. With 4 bases removed from V and 2 bases from J, the gap between germline ends came to 5 bases. In DNA, the CDR3 is TGTGCCAGCAGTGCGGAAAACTATGGCTACACCTTC. This gives the protein CASSAENYGYTF.

This rearrangement joins TRBV7-6 to TRBJ1-6; perhaps TRBD1 as D (5 bases). Looked up from germline, CDR1 is SGHVS and CDR2 is FNYEAQ. The CDR3 covers 15 residues. V dropped 1 base and J dropped 7 bases, with 11 bases sitting between them. CDR3 sequence: CASSLVAQANSPLHF. CDR3 nucleotide sequence: TGTGCCAGCAGCTTAGTGGCACAGGCCAATTCACCCCTCCACTTT.

This chain uses TRBV4-2 with TRBJ1-4; 8 bases fit TRBD1. Germline CDR1 LGHNA, CDR2 YNFKEQ. V dropped 0 bases and J dropped 0; count of bases not matched to a gene: 6. The CDR3 is 18 amino acids. The CDR3 DNA is TGTGCCAGCAGCCAAGATCCCGTGACAGGGGCAACTAATGAAAAACTGTTTTTT. Amino acid sequence: CASSQDPVTGATNEKLFF.

This clonotype was seen a single time. The chain combines TRBV11-3 with TRBJ2-1; TRBD2 agrees at 10 bases. The CDR3 runs to 15 residues. With 5 bases clipped from V and 5 bases from J, the junction kept 6 bases outside the gene matches. The V gene's germline CDR1 is SGHNT and CDR2 YENEEA. CDR3 loop: CASSLSGGPNNEQFF. CDR3 in DNA: TGTGCCAGCAGCCTTAGCGGGGGGCCTAACAATGAGCAGTTCTTC.

The V call is TRBV19, the J call TRBJ1-3; TRBD1 matches 9 bases. Germline trimming cut 4 bases from V and 4 bases from J; bases unmatched to any gene: 5. The CDR3 loop spans 15 amino acids. Germline lookup yields CDR1 LNHDA and CDR2 SQIVND (reference sequence). The DNA of the CDR3 is TGTGCCAGTAGTACGGGACAGGGAGACGGAAACACCATATATTTT. This encodes CASSTGQGDGNTIYF. The whole variable domain, filled in from reference TRBV19 and TRBJ1-3, reads DGGITQSPKYLFRKEGQNVTLSCEQNLNHDAMYWYRQDPGQGLRLIYYSQIVNDFQKGDIAEGYSVSREKKESFPLTVTSAQKNPTAFYLCASSTGQGDGNTIYFGEGSWLTVV.